This record concerns one T cell receptor (beta chain) sequence. V lost 1 base and J lost 5; bases outside the gene matches: 14. This CDR3 comprises 18 residues. Germline values: CDR1 MGHDK, CDR2 SYGVNS. Under the authors' procedure: Cell counts per sample came from amplifying reference gene primers. This table comes from immunoSEQ multiplex PCR, and its TCRdb copy is limited to in-frame clones, with some not included. The D gene and trimming were derived from the DNA, and the V and J assignments and clone size from that table. The sample holds about 64,000 clones; roughly four fifths are singletons and the top ten take roughly 10%. This sample was taken from a study of blood T cell repertoires in COVID-19.

This chain uses TRBV25-1 with TRBJ2-7; 10 nucleotides line up with TRBD1. Material: peripheral blood. The source is a human donor in a cohort sampled during active COVID-19. CDR3 coding DNA: TGTGCCAGCAGTGAATCCAGCCTCCGGGACAGGGGACGGGACGAGCAGTACTTC. Amino acid sequence: CASSESSLRDRGRDEQYF.